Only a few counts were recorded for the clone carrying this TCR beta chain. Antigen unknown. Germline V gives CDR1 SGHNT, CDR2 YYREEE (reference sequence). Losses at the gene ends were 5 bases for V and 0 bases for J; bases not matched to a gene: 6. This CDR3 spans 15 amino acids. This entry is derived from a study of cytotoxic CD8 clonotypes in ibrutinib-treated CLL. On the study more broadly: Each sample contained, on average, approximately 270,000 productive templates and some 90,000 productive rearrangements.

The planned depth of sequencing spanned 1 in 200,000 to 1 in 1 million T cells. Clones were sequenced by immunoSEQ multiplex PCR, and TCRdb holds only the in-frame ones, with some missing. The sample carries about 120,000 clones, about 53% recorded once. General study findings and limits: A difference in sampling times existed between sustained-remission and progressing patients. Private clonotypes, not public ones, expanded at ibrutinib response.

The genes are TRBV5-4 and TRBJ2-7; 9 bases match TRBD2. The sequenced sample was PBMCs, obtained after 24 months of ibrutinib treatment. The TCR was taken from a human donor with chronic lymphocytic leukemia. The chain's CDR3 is CASRPASGASYEQYF. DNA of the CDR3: TGTGCCAGCAGACCCGCTAGCGGGGCCTCCTACGAGCAGTACTTC.